This passage covers 29 T cell receptor beta chains from one sample sequenced in a study of molecular identifiers for immune sequencing clone quantification. TCRdb processed the PCR reads anew with MiXCR; each CDR3 protein has one entry. The data show about 500,000 distinct CDR3 sequences, under 30% seen once. The sample was naive CD8+ T cells from blood, with Jurkat cell RNA spiked in. The subset is: FACS-sorted CD8+CD4-CCR7+CD45RA+ naive T cells. The receptors stem from a human donor in good health. Some libraries in this study had Jurkat cell RNA spiked in.

A remark on this clonotype: The junction does not match germline at one end; this may be a read error. This chain joins TRBV6-5 and TRBJ2-7, with 8 bases lining up with TRBD1. CDR3 length: 14 amino acids. CDR1 and CDR2 from the germline V gene are MNHEY and SVGAGI. Here the CDR3 DNA reads TGTGCCAGCAGTTCGGGGCAGGGGGCCTACGAGCAGTGCTTC. It translates to CASSSGQGAYEQCF.

This clonotype was recorded many times. This sequence joins TRBV28 and TRBJ1-1; D is ambiguous. The V end lost 11 bases, the J end lost 4 bases, and 11 bases lay between the germline ends. CDR3 length: 11 residues. Looked up from germline, CDR1 is MDHEN and CDR2 is SYDVKM. The CDR3: CASGESTEAFF. DNA for the CDR3: TGTGCCTCCGGTGAAAGCACTGAAGCTTTCTTT.

The sample holds many counts of this clonotype. The genes are TRBV28 and TRBJ1-1, with TRBD1 identical over 8 bases. CDR3 length equals 15 residues. Trimming cost V 5 bases and J 5 bases; bases outside gene matches: 10. Per the germline V gene, CDR1 is MDHEN and CDR2 is SYDVKM. The CDR3 reads CASSQPSGGATEAFF. In DNA form, the CDR3 reads TGTGCCAGCAGTCAGCCCTCAGGGGGCGCGACTGAAGCTTTCTTT. Drawing the rest from reference TRBV28 and TRBJ1-1, the complete variable domain is DVKVTQSSRYLVKRTGEKVFLECVQDMDHENMFWYRQDPGLGLRLIYFSYDVKMKEKGDIPEGYSVSREKKERFSLILESASTNQTSMYLCASSQPSGGATEAFFGQGTRLTVV.

This clonotype was detected only a few times. The chain uses TRBV13 and TRBJ2-1; D is uncertain. The CDR3 consists of 13 residues. V dropped 5 bases and J dropped 6 bases, with 11 bases sitting between them. Germline V gene sequence: CDR1 PRHDT, CDR2 FYEKMQ (reference sequence). CDR3 in amino acids: CASSAILRNEQFF. CDR3 DNA sequence: TGTGCCAGCAGCGCTATTCTCCGCAATGAGCAGTTCTTC. Using reference TRBV13 and TRBJ2-1 for the parts outside the CDR3, the full variable domain is AAGVIQSPRHLIKEKRETATLKCYPIPRHDTVYWYQQGPGQDPQFLISFYEKMQSDKGSIPDRFSAQQFSDYHSELNMSSLELGDSALYFCASSAILRNEQFFGPGTRLTVL.

Comment on this clonotype: Given a much more abundant clone one base away, this may be a read error. The rearrangement joins TRBV12-3 or TRBV12-4 to TRBJ1-1, with TRBD1 as a possible D gene (6 bases). The CDR3 sequence is 14 residues long. CDR3 region: CVSSPQSGATEAFF. The CDR3 DNA follows: TGTGTCAGCAGTCCGCAATCAGGGGCCACTGAAGCTTTCTTT.

V is TRBV5-6 and J is TRBJ1-2; D perhaps matches TRBD1 (5 bases). The CDR3 is 16 amino acids. Between the trimmed V and J ends, which lost 5 bases and 8 bases, there was a span of 25 bases. CDR1 is SGHDT and CDR2 is YYEEEE in the germline V gene. The CDR3 sequence is CASRPQGIEDVGGYTF. In DNA form, the CDR3 reads TGTGCCAGCAGACCCCAGGGAATTGAGGACGTGGGAGGCTACACCTTC.

This clonotype was counted ten times or more. The chain has TRBV30 and TRBJ1-1; unclear D gene. The germline V gene encodes CDR1 GTSNPN and CDR2 SVGIG (reference sequence). This CDR3 has 13 residues. Between the trimmed V and J ends, which lost 5 bases and 6 bases, there was a span of 16 bases. CDR3 sequence reads: CAWRPWISPEAFF. The CDR3 DNA sequence: TGTGCCTGGCGACCATGGATCTCCCCTGAAGCTTTCTTT.

The sample holds one count of this clonotype. It is likely a read error, because the conserved phenylalanine at the end of the CDR3 is missing. The rearrangement uses TRBV6-2 or TRBV6-3 and TRBJ1-1, with D hard to call. CDR1 and CDR2 from the germline V gene are MNHEY and SVGEGT. Trimming took 8 bases from V and 3 from J, leaving 13 bases between them. The CDR3 is 13 amino acids. Written as DNA, the CDR3 is TGTGCCAGCGAAACAGCTCTGGACACTGAAGCTTTCTCT. It specifies CASETALDTEAFS.

The chain recombines TRBV12-3 or TRBV12-4 with TRBJ2-5; the D is unclear. V gave up 1 base and J gave up 4 bases, with 7 bases separating them. CDR3 length: 13 amino acids. CDR3 nucleotide sequence: TGTGCCAGCAGTTTAGGAAGGTTAGAGACCCAGTACTTC. This translates into CASSLGRLETQYF.

This chain uses TRBV6-2 or TRBV6-3 with TRBJ2-7; the match to TRBD2 covers 9 bases. Germline V gene data show CDR1 as MNHEY and CDR2 as SVGEGT. This CDR3 contains 15 residues. J lost 3 bases, V lost 4 bases, and 7 bases had no gene match. The CDR3 DNA is TGTGCCAGCAGTTCCTCCTCGACTAGCGGCTACGAGCAGTACTTC. This codes for CASSSSSTSGYEQYF.

This clonotype was counted many times. The chain combines TRBV12-3 or TRBV12-4 with TRBJ1-3; TRBD1 matches at 11 bases. With 6 bases clipped from V and 8 bases from J, the junction kept 6 bases outside the gene matches. The CDR3 has 14 residues. CDR3 DNA sequence: TGTGCCAGCAGCCTCGGACAGGGGGCAGACACCATATATTTT. The encoded protein is CASSLGQGADTIYF.

A note on this clonotype: A much larger clonotype is one base distant, so this may be a read error. This chain links TRBV11-2 with TRBJ2-1, with 7 bases matching TRBD2. The CDR3 spans 17 residues. CDR1 SGHAT and CDR2 FQNNGV come from the germline V gene. In DNA form, the CDR3 reads TGTGCCAGCAGCTTAGACGGCGTGGGCCTAGCGGTCGATGAGCAGTCCTTC. This codes for CASSLDGVGLAVDEQSF.

V is TRBV20-1 and J is TRBJ1-5; D ambiguous. The CDR3 consists of 15 residues. The V end lost 6 bases, the J end lost 0 bases, and 15 bases lay between the germline ends. The germline CDR1 and CDR2 sequences are DFQATT and SNEGSKA (reference sequence). The CDR3 region is CSASAAENSNQPQHF. As DNA, the CDR3 is TGCAGTGCGTCGGCGGCAGAAAATAGCAATCAGCCCCAGCATTTT.

As for this clonotype: A much more abundant neighbour one base away suggests this may be a read error. The V call is TRBV12-5, the J call TRBJ1-1; D is unclear. The V gene's germline CDR1 is LGHNT and CDR2 FRNRAP. The CDR3 is made up of 18 amino acids. V was trimmed by 2 bases and J by 1 base, leaving 20 bases between them. CDR3 protein: CASGLPLGRIVTNTEAFF. The CDR3 nucleotides read TGTGCTAGTGGTTTGCCACTGGGGAGAATAGTAACGAACACTGAAGCTTTCTTT.

The chain couples TRBV27 to TRBJ2-3, with 9 bases that match TRBD2. CDR1 is MNHEY and CDR2 is SMNVEV in the germline V gene (reference sequence). Trimming took 4 bases from V and 4 from J; bases not matched to a gene: 6. CDR3 length: 15 amino acids. The CDR3 loop is CASSSRTSEADTQYF. CDR3 bases: TGTGCCAGCAGTTCGAGGACTAGCGAGGCAGATACGCAGTATTTT.

This clonotype came up many times. This chain connects TRBV12-3 or TRBV12-4 to TRBJ1-5, with TRBD1 identical over 8 bases. Germline trimming cut 4 bases from V and 5 bases from J; bases unmatched to any gene: 4. The CDR3 spans 14 residues. The CDR3 nucleotides are TGTGCCAGCAGTTCGGACAGGGTCGATCAGCCCCAGCATTTT. It specifies CASSSDRVDQPQHF.

This clonotype was seen a handful of times. The chain links TRBV7-9 to TRBJ2-3, with TRBD1 as a possible D gene (6 bases). The ends were cut back, 5 bases at V and 3 bases at J, with 15 bases in the middle. Germline loops: CDR1 SEHNR, CDR2 FQNEAQ (reference sequence). CDR3 length: 15 residues. CDR3 sequence (DNA): TGTGCCAGCAGCCACCATGGGCAGGGGACAGATACGCAGTATTTT. Its protein product is CASSHHGQGTDTQYF. The variable domain in full, with the rest retrieved from reference TRBV7-9 and TRBJ2-3, is DTGVSQNPRHKITKRGQNVTFRCDPISEHNRLYWYRQTLGQGPEFLTYFQNEAQLEKSRLLSDRFSAERPKGSFSTLEIQRTEQGDSAMYLCASSHHGQGTDTQYFGPGTRLTVL.

Points on this clonotype: A much larger clone differs from this one at a single base, so this may be a read error. This chain links TRBV14 with TRBJ2-2; D uncertain. The germline CDR1 and CDR2 sequences are SGHDN and FVKESK. The CDR3 runs 17 residues. CDR3 amino acids: CASSQEASGRYTRELFF. The DNA of the CDR3 is TGTGCCAGCAGCCAAGAGGCGTCGGGCAGATACACCAGGGAGCTGTTTTTT.

This clonotype was detected only a few times. As DNA, the CDR3 is TGCAGTGCTCCCCGAGTCAGACTAGCGGGGGGCATTGGCACAGATACGCAGTATTTT. Its translation: CSAPRVRLAGGIGTDTQYF. This rearrangement joins TRBV20-1 to TRBJ2-3; 13 bases match TRBD2. V lost 5 bases, J lost 1 base, and 15 bases stayed unmatched. Germline-derived CDR1 and CDR2 are DFQATT and SNEGSKA (reference sequence). The CDR3 consists of 19 residues.

This chain connects TRBV10-1 to TRBJ2-2, with D uncertain. The CDR3 runs to 16 residues. Trimming shortened V by 3 bases and J by 0 bases, and 11 bases separated the two germline ends. Germline lookup yields CDR1 WNHNN and CDR2 SYGVQD (reference sequence). The CDR3 spells CASSDRLSANTGELFF. The DNA of the CDR3 is TGCGCCAGCAGTGACCGTTTAAGCGCGAACACCGGGGAGCTGTTTTTT.

As for this clonotype: One base away lies a much larger clone, so this may be a sequencing read error. The chain uses TRBV7-9 and TRBJ2-3, with 10 nucleotides matching TRBD2. With 5 bases clipped from V and 3 bases from J, the junction kept 5 bases outside the gene matches. The CDR3 covers 15 residues. The germline gives CDR1 SEHNR, CDR2 FQNEAQ (reference sequence). The CDR3 DNA is TGTGCCAGCAGCCACCTAGCGGGAGCTACAGATACGCAGTATTTT. Amino acids: CASSHLAGATDTQYF.

Comments on this clonotype: Since a much larger clone is just one base distant, this may be a read error. This sequence joins TRBV4-1 and TRBJ1-1; weak D call: TRBD1 (5 bases). Germline loops: CDR1 MGHRA, CDR2 YSYEKL. This CDR3 contains 14 residues. The CDR3 spells CASSHYQGNTEALF. CDR3 nucleotide sequence: TGCGCCAGCAGCCACTATCAGGGTAACACTGAAGCTCTCTTT.

Concerning this clonotype: This may be a read error: a much more frequent sequence differs by one nucleotide. In DNA form, the CDR3 reads TGTGCCTGCAGCTTGAGCGGGGAGAACACCGGGGAGCTGTTTTTT. Translation gives CACSLSGENTGELFF. The J gene is TRBJ2-2, the V gene TRBV7-6; 7 bases match TRBD2. Germline loops: CDR1 SGHVS, CDR2 FNYEAQ. The CDR3 runs to 15 residues.

The gene calls are TRBV9 and TRBJ2-7; D possibly corresponds to TRBD2 (6 bases). Trimming shortened V by 5 bases and J by 4 bases, and 16 bases separated the two germline ends. The CDR3 extends over 14 amino acids. CDR1 and CDR2 from the germline V gene are SGDLS and YYNGEE. The CDR3 protein is CASSGSWGVYEQYF. The CDR3 DNA follows: TGTGCCAGCAGTGGGTCCTGGGGGGTTTACGAGCAGTACTTC.

Details on this clonotype: Sequence at one end of the junction differs from germline and may be a read error. The CDR3 DNA reads TGTGCCAGCAGCTTAATTGCAGGGGGCACAGCTACGCAGTATTTT. Protein product: CASSLIAGGTATQYF. V is TRBV11-2 and J is TRBJ2-3; 8 nucleotides align to TRBD1. This CDR3 has 15 residues. Germline V gives CDR1 SGHAT, CDR2 FQNNGV.

This clonotype has only a few counts. The chain joins TRBV30 to TRBJ1-2; no clear D. CDR1 GTSNPN and CDR2 SVGIG come from the germline V gene (reference sequence). This CDR3 contains 12 residues. V shed 1 base and J shed 2 bases, with 5 bases lying between them. The CDR3 is CAWSEYNYGYTF. CDR3 in DNA: TGTGCCTGGAGTGAGTACAACTATGGCTACACCTTC. Full variable domain (missing parts from reference TRBV30 and TRBJ1-2): SQTIHQWPATLVQPVGSPLSLECTVEGTSNPNLYWYRQAAGRGLQLLFYSVGIGQISSEVPQNLSASRPQDRQFILSSKKLLLSDSGFYLCAWSEYNYGYTFGSGTRLTVV.

This clonotype was seen a handful of times. The V call is TRBV19, the J call TRBJ2-3, with D perhaps matching TRBD2 (7 bases). CDR1 and CDR2 (germline): LNHDA, SQIVND (reference sequence). Trimming took 11 bases from V and 10 from J, leaving 19 bases between them. The CDR3 length is 12 residues. CDR3 in DNA: TGTGCCGGCACCACCAACGGGGGGCCGCAGTATTTT. Encoded protein: CAGTTNGGPQYF.

This clonotype was counted only a few times. The chain joins TRBV12-3 or TRBV12-4 to TRBJ2-1; 8 positions match TRBD1. The V and J ends lost 7 bases and 10 bases, in that order; junction bases with no gene match: 6. The CDR3 contains 12 residues. The CDR3 bases are TGTGCCAGCACATCGGACAGGGTAGAGCAGTTCTTC. Amino acid sequence: CASTSDRVEQFF.

Comments on this clonotype: The conserved phenylalanine or tryptophan is not found at the CDR3 terminus, so this likely reflects a read error. The gene calls are TRBV14 and TRBJ1-1; a weak D match, TRBD1 (5 bases). The CDR3 totals 15 residues. Germline V lookup: CDR1 SGHDN, CDR2 FVKESK. Trimming removed 0 bases at V and 4 bases at J, with 12 bases between. The CDR3 region is CASSQEGVVVTEAFL. Here the CDR3 DNA reads TGTGCCAGCAGCCAAGAGGGGGTTGTGGTCACTGAAGCTTTCCTT.